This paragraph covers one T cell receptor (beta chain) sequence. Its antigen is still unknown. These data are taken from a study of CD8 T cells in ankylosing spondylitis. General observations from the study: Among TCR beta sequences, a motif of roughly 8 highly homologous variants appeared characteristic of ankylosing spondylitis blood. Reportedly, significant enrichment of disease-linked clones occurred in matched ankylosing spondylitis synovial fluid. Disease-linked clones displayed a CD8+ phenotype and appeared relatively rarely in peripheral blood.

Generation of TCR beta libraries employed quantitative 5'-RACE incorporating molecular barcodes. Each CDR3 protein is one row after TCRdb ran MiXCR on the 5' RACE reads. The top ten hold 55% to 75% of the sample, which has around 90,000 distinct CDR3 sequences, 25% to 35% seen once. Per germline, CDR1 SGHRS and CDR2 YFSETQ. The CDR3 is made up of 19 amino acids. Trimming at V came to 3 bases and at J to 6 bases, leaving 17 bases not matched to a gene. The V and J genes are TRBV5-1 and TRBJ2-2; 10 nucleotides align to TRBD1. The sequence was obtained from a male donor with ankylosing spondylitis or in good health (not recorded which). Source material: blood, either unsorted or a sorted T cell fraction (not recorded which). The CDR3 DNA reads TGCGCCAGCAGCTACCCCGTCCACCGGACAGGGGGAATAGCCGGGGAGCTGTTTTTT. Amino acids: CASSYPVHRTGGIAGELFF.